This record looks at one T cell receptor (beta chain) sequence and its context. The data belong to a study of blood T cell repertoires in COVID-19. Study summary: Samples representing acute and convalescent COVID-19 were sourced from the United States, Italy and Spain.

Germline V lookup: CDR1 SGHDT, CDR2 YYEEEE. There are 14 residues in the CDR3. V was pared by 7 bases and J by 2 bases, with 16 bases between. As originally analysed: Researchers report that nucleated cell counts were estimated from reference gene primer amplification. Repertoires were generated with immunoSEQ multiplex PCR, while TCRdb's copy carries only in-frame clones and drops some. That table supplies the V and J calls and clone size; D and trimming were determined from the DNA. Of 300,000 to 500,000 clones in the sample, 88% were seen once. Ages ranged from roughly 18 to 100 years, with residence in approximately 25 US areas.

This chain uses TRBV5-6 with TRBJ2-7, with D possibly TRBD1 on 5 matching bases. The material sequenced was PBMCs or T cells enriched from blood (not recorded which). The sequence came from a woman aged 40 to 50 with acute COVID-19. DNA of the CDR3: TGTGCCAGCCCCTGGTCAGGGCCCCCCTACGAGCAGTACTTC. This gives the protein CASPWSGPPYEQYF.